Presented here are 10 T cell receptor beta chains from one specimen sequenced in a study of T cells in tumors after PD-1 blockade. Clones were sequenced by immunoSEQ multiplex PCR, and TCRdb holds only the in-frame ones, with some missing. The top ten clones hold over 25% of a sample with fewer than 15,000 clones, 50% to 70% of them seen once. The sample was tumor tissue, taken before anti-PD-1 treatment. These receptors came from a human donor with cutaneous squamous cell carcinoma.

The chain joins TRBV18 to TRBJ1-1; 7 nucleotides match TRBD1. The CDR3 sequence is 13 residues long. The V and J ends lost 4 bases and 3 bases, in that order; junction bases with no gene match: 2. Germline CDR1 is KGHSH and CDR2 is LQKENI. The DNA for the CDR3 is TGTGCCAGCTCACAAACAGGGGACACTGAAGCTTTCTTT. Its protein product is CASSQTGDTEAFF. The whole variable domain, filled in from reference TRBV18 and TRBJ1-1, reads NAGVMQNPRHLVRRRGQEARLRCSPMKGHSHVYWYRQLPEEGLKFMVYLQKENIIDESGMPKERFSAEFPKEGPSILRIQQVVRGDSAAYFCASSQTGDTEAFFGQGTRLTVV.

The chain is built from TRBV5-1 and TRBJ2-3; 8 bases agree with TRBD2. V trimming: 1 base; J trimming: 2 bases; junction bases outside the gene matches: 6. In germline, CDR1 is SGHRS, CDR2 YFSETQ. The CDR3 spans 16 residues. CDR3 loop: CASSLYGGRNTDTQYF. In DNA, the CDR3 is TGCGCCAGCAGCTTGTACGGCGGGAGGAACACAGATACGCAGTATTTT.

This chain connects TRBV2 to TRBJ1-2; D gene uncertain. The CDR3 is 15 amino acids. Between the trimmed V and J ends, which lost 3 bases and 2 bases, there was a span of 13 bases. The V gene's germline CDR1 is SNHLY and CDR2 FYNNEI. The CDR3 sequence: CASSEPPGPNYGYTF. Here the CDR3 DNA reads TGTGCCAGCAGTGAGCCACCAGGACCGAACTATGGCTACACCTTC.

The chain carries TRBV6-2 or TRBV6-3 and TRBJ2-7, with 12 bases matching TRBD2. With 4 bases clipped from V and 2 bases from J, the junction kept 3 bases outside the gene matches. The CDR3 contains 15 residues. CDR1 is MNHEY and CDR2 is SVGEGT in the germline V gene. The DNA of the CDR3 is TGTGCCAGCAGTTTGACTAGCGGGGGACCCTACGAGCAGTACTTC. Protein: CASSLTSGGPYEQYF.

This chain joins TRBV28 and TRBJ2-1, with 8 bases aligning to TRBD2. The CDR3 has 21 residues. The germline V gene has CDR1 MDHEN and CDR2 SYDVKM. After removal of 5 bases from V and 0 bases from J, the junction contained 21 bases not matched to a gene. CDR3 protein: CASSPTLWGAGVPGSYNEQFF. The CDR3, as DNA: TGTGCCAGCAGTCCCACGCTGTGGGGAGCGGGAGTACCAGGCTCCTACAATGAGCAGTTCTTC. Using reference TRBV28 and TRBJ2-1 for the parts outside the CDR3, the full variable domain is DVKVTQSSRYLVKRTGEKVFLECVQDMDHENMFWYRQDPGLGLRLIYFSYDVKMKEKGDIPEGYSVSREKKERFSLILESASTNQTSMYLCASSPTLWGAGVPGSYNEQFFGPGTRLTVL.

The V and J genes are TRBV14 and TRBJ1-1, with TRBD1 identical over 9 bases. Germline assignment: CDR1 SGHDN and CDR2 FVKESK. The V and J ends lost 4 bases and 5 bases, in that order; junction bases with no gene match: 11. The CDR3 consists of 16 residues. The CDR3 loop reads CASSPSRGQGKTEAFF. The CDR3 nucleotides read TGTGCCAGCAGCCCCTCCCGTGGACAGGGGAAAACTGAAGCTTTCTTT.

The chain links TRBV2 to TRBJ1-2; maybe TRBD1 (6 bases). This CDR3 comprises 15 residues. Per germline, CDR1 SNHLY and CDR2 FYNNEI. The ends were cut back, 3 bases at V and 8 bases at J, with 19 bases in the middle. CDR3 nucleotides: TGTGCCAGCAGTGATCATTTGGGGGCAGGGAGAGGCTACACCTTC. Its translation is CASSDHLGAGRGYTF.

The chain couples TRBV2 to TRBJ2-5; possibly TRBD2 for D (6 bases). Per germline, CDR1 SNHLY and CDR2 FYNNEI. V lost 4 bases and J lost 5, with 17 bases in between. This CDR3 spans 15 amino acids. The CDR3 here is CASSVWQRVRETQYF. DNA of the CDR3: TGTGCCAGCAGTGTTTGGCAGCGGGTGAGGGAGACCCAGTACTTC. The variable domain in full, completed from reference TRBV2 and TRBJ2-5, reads EPEVTQTPSHQVTQMGQEVILRCVPISNHLYFYWYRQILGQKVEFLVSFYNNEISEKSEIFDDQFSVERPDGSNFTLKIRSTKLEDSAMYFCASSVWQRVRETQYFGPGTRLLVL.

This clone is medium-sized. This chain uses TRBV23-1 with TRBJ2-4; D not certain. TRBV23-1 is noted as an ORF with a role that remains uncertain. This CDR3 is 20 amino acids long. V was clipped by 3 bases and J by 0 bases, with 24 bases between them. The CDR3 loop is CASSHPREPDRFLAKNIQYF. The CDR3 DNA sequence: TGCGCCAGCAGTCACCCCCGAGAGCCCGATCGATTTTTAGCCAAAAACATTCAGTACTTC.

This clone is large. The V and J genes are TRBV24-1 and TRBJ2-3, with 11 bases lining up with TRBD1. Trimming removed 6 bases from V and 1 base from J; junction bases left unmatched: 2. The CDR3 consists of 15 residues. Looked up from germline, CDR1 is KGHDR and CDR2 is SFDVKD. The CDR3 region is CATSRTGGGTDTQYF. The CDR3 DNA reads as TGTGCCACCAGTCGGACAGGGGGCGGCACAGATACGCAGTATTTT.